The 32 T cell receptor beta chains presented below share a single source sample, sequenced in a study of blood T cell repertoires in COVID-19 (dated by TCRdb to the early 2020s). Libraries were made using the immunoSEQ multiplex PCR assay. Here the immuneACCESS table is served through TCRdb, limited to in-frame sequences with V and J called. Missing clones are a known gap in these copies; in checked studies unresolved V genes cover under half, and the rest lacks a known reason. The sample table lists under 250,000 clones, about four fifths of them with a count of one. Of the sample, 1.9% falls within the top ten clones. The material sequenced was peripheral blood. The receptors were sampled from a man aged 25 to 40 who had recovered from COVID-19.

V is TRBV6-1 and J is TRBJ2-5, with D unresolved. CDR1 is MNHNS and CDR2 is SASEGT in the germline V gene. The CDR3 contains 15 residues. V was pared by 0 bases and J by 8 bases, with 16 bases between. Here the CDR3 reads CASSEAYGRSDTQYF. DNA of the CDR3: TGTGCCAGCAGTGAAGCTTACGGCAGGTCAGATACCCAGTACTTC.

The CDR3, as DNA: TGTGCCAGCAGCTTAGTCTCTAGCGGGGTAGTGAAGACCCAGTACTTC. The encoded protein is CASSLVSSGVVKTQYF. The rearrangement links TRBV7-2 to TRBJ2-5, with 9 bases matching TRBD2. This CDR3 contains 16 residues. The V segment lost 1 base and the J segment 6 bases; nucleotides outside the gene matches: 9. Germline V lookup: CDR1 SGHTA, CDR2 FQGNSA.

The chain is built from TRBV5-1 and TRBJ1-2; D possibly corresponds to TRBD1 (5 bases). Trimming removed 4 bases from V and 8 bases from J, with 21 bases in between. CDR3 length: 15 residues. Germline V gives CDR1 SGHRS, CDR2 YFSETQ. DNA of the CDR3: TGCGCCAGCAGCGCCCGAGGCCAGGGAGGAGACGGCTACACCTTC. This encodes CASSARGQGGDGYTF.

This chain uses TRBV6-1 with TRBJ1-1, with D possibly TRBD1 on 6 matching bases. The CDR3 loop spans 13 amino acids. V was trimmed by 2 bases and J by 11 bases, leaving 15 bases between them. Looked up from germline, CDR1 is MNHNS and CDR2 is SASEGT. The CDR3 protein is CASSEFRGAQAFF. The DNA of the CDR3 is TGTGCCAGCAGTGAATTCAGGGGCGCTCAGGCTTTCTTT.

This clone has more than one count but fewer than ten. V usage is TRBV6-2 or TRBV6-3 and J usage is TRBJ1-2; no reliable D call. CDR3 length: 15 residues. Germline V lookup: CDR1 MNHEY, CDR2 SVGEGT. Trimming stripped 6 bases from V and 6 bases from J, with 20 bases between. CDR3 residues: CASSAYLSGINGYTF. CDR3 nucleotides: TGTGCCAGCAGCGCCTATCTATCGGGGATAAATGGCTACACCTTC.

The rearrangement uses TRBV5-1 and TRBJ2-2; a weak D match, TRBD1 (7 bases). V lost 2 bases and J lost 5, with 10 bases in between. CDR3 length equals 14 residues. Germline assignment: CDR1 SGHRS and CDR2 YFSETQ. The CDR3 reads CASSFQGGTGELFF. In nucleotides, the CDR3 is TGCGCCAGCAGCTTCCAGGGGGGAACCGGGGAGCTGTTTTTT.

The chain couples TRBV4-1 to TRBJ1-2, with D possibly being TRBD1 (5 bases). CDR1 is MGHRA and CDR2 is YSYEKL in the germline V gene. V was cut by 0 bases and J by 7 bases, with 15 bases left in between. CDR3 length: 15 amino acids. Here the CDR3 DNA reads TGCGCCAGCAGCCAAGATGGGGGGTTCTTTGGTGGCTACACCTTC. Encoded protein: CASSQDGGFFGGYTF.

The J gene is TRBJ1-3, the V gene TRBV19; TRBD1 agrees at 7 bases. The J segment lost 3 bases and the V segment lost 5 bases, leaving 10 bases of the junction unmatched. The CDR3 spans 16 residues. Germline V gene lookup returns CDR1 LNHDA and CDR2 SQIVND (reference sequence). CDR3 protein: CASSQTEGQRGNTIYF. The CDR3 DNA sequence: TGTGCCAGTAGTCAGACGGAGGGACAGCGTGGAAACACCATATATTTT.

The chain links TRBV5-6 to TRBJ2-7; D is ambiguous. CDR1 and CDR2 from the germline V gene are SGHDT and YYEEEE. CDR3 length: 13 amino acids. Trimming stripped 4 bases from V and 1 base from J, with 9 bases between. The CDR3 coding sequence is TGTGCCAGCAGCATGACACCTTCCTACGAGCAGTACTTC. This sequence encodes CASSMTPSYEQYF.

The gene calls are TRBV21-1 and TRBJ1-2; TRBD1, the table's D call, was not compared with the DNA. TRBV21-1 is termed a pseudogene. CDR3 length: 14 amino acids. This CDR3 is CASSKVWAFYGYTF. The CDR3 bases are TGTGCCAGCAGCAAAGTTTGGGCGTTCTATGGCTACACCTTC.

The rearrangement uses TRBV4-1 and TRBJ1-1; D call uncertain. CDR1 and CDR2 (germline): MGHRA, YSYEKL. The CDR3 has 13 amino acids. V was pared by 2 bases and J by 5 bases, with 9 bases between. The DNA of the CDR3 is TGCGCCAGCAGCCAACGGGGTGGGACTGAAGCTTTCTTT. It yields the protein CASSQRGGTEAFF.

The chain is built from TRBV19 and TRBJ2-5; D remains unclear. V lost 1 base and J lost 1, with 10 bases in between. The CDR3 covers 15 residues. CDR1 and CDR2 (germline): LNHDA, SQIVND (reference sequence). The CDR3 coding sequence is TGTGCCAGTAGTATAGGAAGCTTACCCCAAGAGACCCAGTACTTC. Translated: CASSIGSLPQETQYF.

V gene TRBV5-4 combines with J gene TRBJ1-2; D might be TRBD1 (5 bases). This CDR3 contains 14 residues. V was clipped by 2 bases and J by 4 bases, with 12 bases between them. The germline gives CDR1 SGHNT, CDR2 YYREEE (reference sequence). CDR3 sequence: CASSFPGLFYGYTF. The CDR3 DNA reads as TGTGCCAGCAGCTTTCCAGGGTTGTTCTATGGCTACACCTTC. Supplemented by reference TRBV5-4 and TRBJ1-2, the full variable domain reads ETGVTQSPTHLIKTRGQQVTLRCSSQSGHNTVSWYQQALGQGPQFIFQYYREEENGRGNFPPRFSGLQFPNYSSELNVNALELDDSALYLCASSFPGLFYGYTFGSGTRLTVV.

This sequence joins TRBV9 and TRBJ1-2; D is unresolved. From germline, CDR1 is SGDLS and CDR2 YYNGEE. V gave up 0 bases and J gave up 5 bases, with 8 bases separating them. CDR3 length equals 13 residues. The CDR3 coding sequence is TGTGCCAGCAGCGTAGATCTCCAGTATGGCTACACCTTC. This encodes CASSVDLQYGYTF.

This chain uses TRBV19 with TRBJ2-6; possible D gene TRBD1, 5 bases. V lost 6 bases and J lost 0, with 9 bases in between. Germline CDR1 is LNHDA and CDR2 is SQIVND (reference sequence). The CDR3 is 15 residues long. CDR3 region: CASSQTASGANVLTF. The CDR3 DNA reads TGTGCCAGTAGCCAGACAGCCTCTGGGGCCAACGTCCTGACTTTC.

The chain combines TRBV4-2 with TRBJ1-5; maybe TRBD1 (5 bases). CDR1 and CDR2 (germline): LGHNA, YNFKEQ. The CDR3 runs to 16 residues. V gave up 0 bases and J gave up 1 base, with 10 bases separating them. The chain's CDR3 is CASSQDAGRSNQPQHF. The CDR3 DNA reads TGTGCCAGCAGCCAAGATGCGGGGCGCAGCAATCAGCCCCAGCATTTT.

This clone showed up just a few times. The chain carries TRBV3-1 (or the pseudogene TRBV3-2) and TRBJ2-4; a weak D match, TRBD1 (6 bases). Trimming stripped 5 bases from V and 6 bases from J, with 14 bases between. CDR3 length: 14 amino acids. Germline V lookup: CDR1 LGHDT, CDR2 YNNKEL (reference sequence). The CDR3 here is CASSADSRRNIQYF. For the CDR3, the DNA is TGTGCCAGCAGCGCGGACAGCAGAAGAAACATTCAGTACTTC.

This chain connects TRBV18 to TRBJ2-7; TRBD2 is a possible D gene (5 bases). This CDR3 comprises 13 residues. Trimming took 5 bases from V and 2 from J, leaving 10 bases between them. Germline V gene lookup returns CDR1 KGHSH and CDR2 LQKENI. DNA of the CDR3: TGTGCCAGCTCAGTCGGACTGACCTACGAGCAGTACGTC. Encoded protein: CASSVGLTYEQYV.

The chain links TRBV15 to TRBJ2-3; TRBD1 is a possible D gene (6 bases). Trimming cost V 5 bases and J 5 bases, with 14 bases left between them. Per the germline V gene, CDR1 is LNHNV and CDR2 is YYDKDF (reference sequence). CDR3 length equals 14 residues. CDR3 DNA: TGTGCCACCAGCGGGGGCCCAACTAGAGATACGCAGTATTTT. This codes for CATSGGPTRDTQYF.

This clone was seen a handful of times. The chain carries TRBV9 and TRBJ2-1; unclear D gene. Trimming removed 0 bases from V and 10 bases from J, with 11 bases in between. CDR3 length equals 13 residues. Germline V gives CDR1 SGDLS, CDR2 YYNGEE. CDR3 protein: CASSVGGGGEQFF. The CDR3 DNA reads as TGTGCCAGCAGCGTAGGAGGTGGTGGGGAGCAGTTCTTC.

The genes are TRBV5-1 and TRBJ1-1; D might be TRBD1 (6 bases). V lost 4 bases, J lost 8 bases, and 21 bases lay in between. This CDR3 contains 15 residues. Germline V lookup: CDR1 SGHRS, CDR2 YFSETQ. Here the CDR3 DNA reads TGCGCCAGCAGCCACATCGGAACAGGGTTTGTCGAAGCTTTCTTT. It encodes CASSHIGTGFVEAFF.

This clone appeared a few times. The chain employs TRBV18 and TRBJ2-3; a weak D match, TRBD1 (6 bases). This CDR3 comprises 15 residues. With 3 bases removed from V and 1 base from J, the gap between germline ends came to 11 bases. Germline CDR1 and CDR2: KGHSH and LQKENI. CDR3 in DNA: TGTGCCAGCTCACCGAACAGGGCTGGCACAGATACGCAGTATTTT. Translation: CASSPNRAGTDTQYF.

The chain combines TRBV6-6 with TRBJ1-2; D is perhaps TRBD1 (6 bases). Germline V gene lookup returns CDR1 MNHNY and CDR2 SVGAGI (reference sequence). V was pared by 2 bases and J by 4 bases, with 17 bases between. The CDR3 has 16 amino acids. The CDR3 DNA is TGTGCCAGCAGTTACAGTATAGGACAGACATCCTATGGCTACACCTTC. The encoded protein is CASSYSIGQTSYGYTF.

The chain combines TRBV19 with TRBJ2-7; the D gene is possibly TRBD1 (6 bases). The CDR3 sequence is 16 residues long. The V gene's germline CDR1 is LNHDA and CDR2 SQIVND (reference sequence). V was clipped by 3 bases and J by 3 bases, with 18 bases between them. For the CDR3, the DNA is TGTGCCAGTAGTATTGGGATGGGGGCGGAGCGCTACGAGCAGTACTTC. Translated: CASSIGMGAERYEQYF.

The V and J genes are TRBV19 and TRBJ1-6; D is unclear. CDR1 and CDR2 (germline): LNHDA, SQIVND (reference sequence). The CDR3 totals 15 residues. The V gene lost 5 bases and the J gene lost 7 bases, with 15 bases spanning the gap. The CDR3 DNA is TGTGCCAGTAGTCCGACCCAAGGAGGGAATTCACCCCTCCACTTT. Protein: CASSPTQGGNSPLHF. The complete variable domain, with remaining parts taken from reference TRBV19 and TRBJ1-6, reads DGGITQSPKYLFRKEGQNVTLSCEQNLNHDAMYWYRQDPGQGLRLIYYSQIVNDFQKGDIAEGYSVSREKKESFPLTVTSAQKNPTAFYLCASSPTQGGNSPLHFGNGTRLTVT.

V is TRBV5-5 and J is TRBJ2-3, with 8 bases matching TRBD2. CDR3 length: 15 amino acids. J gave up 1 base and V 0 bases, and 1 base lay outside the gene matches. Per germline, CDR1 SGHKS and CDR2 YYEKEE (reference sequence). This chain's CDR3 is CASSLVSGGTDTQYF. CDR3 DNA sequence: TGTGCCAGCAGCTTGGTTAGCGGGGGCACAGATACGCAGTATTTT.

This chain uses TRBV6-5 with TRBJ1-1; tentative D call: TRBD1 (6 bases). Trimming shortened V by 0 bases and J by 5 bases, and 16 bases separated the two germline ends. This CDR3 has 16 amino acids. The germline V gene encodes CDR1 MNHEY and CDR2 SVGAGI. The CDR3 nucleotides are TGTGCCAGCAGTTACTCGGGTGGGGGCTGGAGTACTGAAGCTTTCTTT. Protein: CASSYSGGGWSTEAFF.

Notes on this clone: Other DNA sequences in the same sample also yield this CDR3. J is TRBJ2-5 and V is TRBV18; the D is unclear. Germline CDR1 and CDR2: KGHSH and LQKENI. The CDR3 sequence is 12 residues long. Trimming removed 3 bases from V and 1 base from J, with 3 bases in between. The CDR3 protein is CASSPSQETQYF. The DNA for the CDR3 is TGTGCCAGCTCACCGAGCCAAGAGACCCAGTACTTC.

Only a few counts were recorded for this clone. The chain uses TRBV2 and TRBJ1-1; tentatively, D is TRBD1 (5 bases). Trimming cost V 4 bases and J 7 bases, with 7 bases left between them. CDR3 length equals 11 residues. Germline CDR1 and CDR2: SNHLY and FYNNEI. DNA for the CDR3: TGTGCCAGCAGTGGACAGAGTGAAGCTTTCTTT. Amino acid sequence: CASSGQSEAFF.

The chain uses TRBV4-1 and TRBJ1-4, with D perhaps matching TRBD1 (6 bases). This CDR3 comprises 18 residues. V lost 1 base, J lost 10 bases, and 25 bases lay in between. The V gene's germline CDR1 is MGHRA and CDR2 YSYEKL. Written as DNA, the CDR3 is TGCGCCAGCAGCCAAGGAATAAGGGGGTCAGGCCATTACGTAAAACTGTTTTTT. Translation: CASSQGIRGSGHYVKLFF.

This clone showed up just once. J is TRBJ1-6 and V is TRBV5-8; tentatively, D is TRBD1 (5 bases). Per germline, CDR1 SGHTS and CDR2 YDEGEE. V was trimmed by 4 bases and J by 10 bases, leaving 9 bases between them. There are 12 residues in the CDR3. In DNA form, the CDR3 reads TGTGCCAGCAGCCGACAGACCTCACCCCTCCACTTT. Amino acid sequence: CASSRQTSPLHF.

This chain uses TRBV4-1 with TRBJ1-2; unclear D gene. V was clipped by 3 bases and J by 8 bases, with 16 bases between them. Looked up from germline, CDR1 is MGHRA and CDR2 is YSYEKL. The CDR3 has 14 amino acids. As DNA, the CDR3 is TGCGCCAGCAGCCATGGTCCGTCGAGGAGGGGCTACACCTTC. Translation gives CASSHGPSRRGYTF.